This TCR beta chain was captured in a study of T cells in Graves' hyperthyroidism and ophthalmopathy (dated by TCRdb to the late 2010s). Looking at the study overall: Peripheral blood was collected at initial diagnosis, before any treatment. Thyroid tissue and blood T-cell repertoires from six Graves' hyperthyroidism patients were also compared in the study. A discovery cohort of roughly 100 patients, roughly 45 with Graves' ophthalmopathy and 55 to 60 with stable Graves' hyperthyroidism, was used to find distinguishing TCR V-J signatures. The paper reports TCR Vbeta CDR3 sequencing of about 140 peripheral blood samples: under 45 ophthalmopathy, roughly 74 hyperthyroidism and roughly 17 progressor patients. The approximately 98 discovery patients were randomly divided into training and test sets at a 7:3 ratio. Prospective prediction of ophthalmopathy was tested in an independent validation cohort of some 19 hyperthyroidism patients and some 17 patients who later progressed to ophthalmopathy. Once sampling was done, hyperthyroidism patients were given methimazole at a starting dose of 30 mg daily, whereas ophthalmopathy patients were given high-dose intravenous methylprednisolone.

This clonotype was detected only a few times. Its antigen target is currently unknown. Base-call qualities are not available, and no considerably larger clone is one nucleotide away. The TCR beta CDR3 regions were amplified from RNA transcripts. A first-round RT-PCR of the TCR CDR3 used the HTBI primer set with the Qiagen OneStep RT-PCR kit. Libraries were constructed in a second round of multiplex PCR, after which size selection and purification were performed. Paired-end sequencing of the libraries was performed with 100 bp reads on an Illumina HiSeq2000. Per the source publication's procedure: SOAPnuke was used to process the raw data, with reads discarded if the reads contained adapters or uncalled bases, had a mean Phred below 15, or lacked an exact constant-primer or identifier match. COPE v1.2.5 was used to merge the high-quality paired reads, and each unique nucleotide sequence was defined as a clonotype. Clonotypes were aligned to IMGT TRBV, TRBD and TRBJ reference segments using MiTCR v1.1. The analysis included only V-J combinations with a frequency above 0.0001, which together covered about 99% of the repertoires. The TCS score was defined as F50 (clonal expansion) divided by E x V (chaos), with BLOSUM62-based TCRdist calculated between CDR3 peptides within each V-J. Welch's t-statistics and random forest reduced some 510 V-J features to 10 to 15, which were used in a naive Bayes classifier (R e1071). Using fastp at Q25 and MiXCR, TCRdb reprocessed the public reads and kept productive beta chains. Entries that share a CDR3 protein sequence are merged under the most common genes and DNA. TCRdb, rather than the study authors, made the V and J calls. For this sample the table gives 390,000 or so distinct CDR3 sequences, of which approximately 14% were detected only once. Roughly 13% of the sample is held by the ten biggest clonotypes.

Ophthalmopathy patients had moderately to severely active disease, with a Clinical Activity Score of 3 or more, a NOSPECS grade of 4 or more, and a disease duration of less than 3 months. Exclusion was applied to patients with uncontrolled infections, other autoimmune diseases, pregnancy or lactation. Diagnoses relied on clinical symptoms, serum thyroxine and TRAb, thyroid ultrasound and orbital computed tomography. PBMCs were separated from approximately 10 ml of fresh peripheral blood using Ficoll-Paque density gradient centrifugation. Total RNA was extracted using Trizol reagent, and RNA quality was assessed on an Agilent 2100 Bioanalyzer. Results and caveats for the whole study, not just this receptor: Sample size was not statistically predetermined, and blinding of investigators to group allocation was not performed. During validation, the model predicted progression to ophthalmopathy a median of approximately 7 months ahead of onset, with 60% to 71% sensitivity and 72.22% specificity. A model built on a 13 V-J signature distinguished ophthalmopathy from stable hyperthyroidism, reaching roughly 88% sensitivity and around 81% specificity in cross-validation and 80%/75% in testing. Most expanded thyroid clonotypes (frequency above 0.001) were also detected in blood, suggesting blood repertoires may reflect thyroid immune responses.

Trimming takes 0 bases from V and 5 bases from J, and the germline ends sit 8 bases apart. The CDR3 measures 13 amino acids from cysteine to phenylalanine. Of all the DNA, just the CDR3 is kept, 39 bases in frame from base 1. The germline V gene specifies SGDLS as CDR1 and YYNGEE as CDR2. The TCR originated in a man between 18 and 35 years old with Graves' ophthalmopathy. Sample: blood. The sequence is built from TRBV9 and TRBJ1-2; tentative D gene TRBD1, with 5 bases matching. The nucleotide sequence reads TGTGCCAGCAGCGTAGTAGCAGGGTATGGCTACACCTTC. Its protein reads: CASSVVAGYGYTF.